The 27 T cell receptor beta chains below all came from one sample that was sequenced in a study of shared clonotypes between healthy human individuals (dated by TCRdb to 2018 to 2020). Library generation was performed with the immunoSEQ multiplex PCR assay. The table comes from immuneACCESS by way of TCRdb, which keeps in-frame sequences with V and J called. Part of the clones is missing from these tables; in studies checked, under half for an unresolved V gene and the rest for unknown reasons. The table for this sample lists roughly 2.5 million clones; around nine tenths of them were counted only once. The ten top clones hold around 0.15% of the sample. The sequenced sample consisted of naive CD4+ T cells sorted from blood. The cell subset or site label corresponds to: CD45RA+ positively selected. Source of these receptors: a man younger than 35 in good health.

Turning to this clone: The junction does not match germline at one end; this may be a read error. The chain links TRBV7-9 to TRBJ2-2; D might be TRBD2 (5 bases). This CDR3 has 17 residues. Germline CDR1 reads SEHNR; CDR2 reads FQNEAQ (reference sequence). The CDR3 spells CASGLALFGLNTGELFF. In DNA, the CDR3 is TGTGCCAGCGGCTTAGCTCTTTTCGGACTTAACACCGGGGAGCTGTTTTTT.

The chain combines TRBV2 with TRBJ2-2; perhaps TRBD1 as D (6 bases). Germline assignment: CDR1 SNHLY and CDR2 FYNNEI. The CDR3 is 17 amino acids. Trimming removed 9 bases from V and 1 base from J, with 21 bases in between. The CDR3 sequence is CASRLHWTALNTGELFF. CDR3 bases: TGTGCCAGTAGATTACACTGGACAGCACTGAACACCGGGGAGCTGTTTTTT.

In this sample, this clone turned up once. The chain recombines TRBV6-1 with TRBJ2-7; D is unclear. The CDR3 totals 14 residues. Germline V gives CDR1 MNHNS, CDR2 SASEGT. V was shortened by 3 bases and J by 2 bases, with 11 bases between the two germline ends. CDR3 sequence: CASSDWPETYEQYF. The DNA of the CDR3 is TGTGCCAGCAGTGACTGGCCTGAGACCTACGAGCAGTACTTC.

This chain joins TRBV11-2 and TRBJ2-7; D uncertain. CDR1 and CDR2 from the germline V gene are SGHAT and FQNNGV. This CDR3 comprises 15 residues. V was pared by 5 bases and J by 0 bases, with 14 bases between. This chain's CDR3 is CASSRLDANSYEQYF. The CDR3 coding sequence is TGTGCCAGCAGCCGACTCGACGCGAACTCCTACGAGCAGTACTTC.

The chain carries TRBV6-5 and TRBJ1-1; TRBD1 might be the D (6 bases). This CDR3 spans 14 amino acids. The V gene lost 6 bases and the J gene lost 2 bases, with 13 bases spanning the gap. Germline lookup yields CDR1 MNHEY and CDR2 SVGAGI. DNA for the CDR3: TGTGCCAGCAGCCAACAGGGACTAAACACTGAAGCTTTCTTT. Residues: CASSQQGLNTEAFF.

CDR3 DNA: TGTGCCAGCAGTTTCGGGGCCCCCGATCAGCCCCAGCATTTT. Protein: CASSFGAPDQPQHF. The chain combines TRBV28 with TRBJ1-5, with D possibly TRBD1 on 5 matching bases. V lost 3 bases to trimming and J lost 5 bases, with 11 bases between them. Germline assignment: CDR1 MDHEN and CDR2 SYDVKM. The CDR3 runs 14 residues. The complete variable domain, with remaining parts taken from reference TRBV28 and TRBJ1-5, reads DVKVTQSSRYLVKRTGEKVFLECVQDMDHENMFWYRQDPGLGLRLIYFSYDVKMKEKGDIPEGYSVSREKKERFSLILESASTNQTSMYLCASSFGAPDQPQHFGDGTRLSIL.

The chain couples TRBV2 to TRBJ1-6; 10 bases agree with TRBD1. V lost 6 bases and J lost 6; bases outside the gene matches: 5. CDR1 and CDR2 (germline): SNHLY, FYNNEI. This CDR3 comprises 15 residues. The CDR3 nucleotides read TGTGCCAGCAGGGGGACAGGGGTAGGTAATTCACCCCTCCACTTT. It codes for CASRGTGVGNSPLHF.

The V and J genes are TRBV11-2 and TRBJ2-3; tentative D call: TRBD2 (6 bases). V lost 4 bases to trimming and J lost 2 bases, with 13 bases between them. Germline CDR1 SGHAT, CDR2 FQNNGV. This CDR3 comprises 15 residues. CDR3 sequence: CASSSLAGFTDTQYF. As DNA, the CDR3 is TGTGCCAGCAGCTCCCTGGCGGGGTTCACAGATACGCAGTATTTT.

This rearrangement joins TRBV29-1 to TRBJ2-7, with D unclear. The germline CDR1 and CDR2 sequences are SQVTM and ANQGSEA. The CDR3 spans 14 residues. V was trimmed by 1 base and J by 0 bases, leaving 10 bases between them. The CDR3 DNA reads as TGCAGCGTTGAAGTAGGGCCCAGCTCCTACGAGCAGTACTTC. Its protein is CSVEVGPSSYEQYF.

The chain carries TRBV10-1 and TRBJ2-2, with a tentative D call TRBD2 (6 bases). Trimming shortened V by 6 bases and J by 6 bases, and 8 bases separated the two germline ends. Germline V lookup: CDR1 WNHNN, CDR2 SYGVQD (reference sequence). CDR3 size: 12 residues. CDR3: CASRRDAGELFF. Here the CDR3 DNA reads TGCGCCAGCAGGCGGGACGCCGGGGAGCTGTTTTTT.

This chain uses TRBV30 with TRBJ2-7; maybe TRBD2 (6 bases). Trimming removed 1 base from V and 2 bases from J, with 21 bases in between. The CDR3 is 17 amino acids. CDR1 is GTSNPN and CDR2 is SVGIG in the germline V gene (reference sequence). Here the CDR3 reads CAWSADPWREVPYEQYF. In DNA form, the CDR3 reads TGTGCCTGGAGTGCCGACCCGTGGAGGGAGGTCCCCTACGAGCAGTACTTC.

The chain has TRBV11-2 and TRBJ2-5; unclear D gene. The CDR3 contains 12 residues. CDR1 is SGHAT, CDR2 FQNNGV, per germline. V was cut by 8 bases and J by 5 bases, with 12 bases left in between. The CDR3 loop is CASGKTWETQYF. CDR3 bases: TGTGCCAGCGGAAAAACCTGGGAGACCCAGTACTTC.

CDR3 nucleotides: TGTGCCAGCAGCTTGAAGGTTTCGGATACGCAGTATTTT. This sequence encodes CASSLKVSDTQYF. The rearrangement uses TRBV5-4 and TRBJ2-3; no clear D gene. Deletions cut 1 base from V and 6 bases from J, with 9 bases between. The germline V gene encodes CDR1 SGHNT and CDR2 YYREEE (reference sequence). This CDR3 contains 13 residues. Using reference TRBV5-4 and TRBJ2-3 for the parts outside the CDR3, the full variable domain is ETGVTQSPTHLIKTRGQQVTLRCSSQSGHNTVSWYQQALGQGPQFIFQYYREEENGRGNFPPRFSGLQFPNYSSELNVNALELDDSALYLCASSLKVSDTQYFGPGTRLTVL.

Comment on this clone: Other DNA variants within this sample encode the same CDR3. V gene TRBV7-2 combines with J gene TRBJ2-7; 7 bases agree with TRBD1. Germline CDR1 SGHTA, CDR2 FQGNSA. The V and J ends lost 6 bases and 4 bases, in that order; junction bases with no gene match: 9. This CDR3 contains 14 residues. Here the CDR3 DNA reads TGTGCCAGCAGTTGGACAGGACCTACTTACGAGCAGTACTTC. As protein: CASSWTGPTYEQYF.

The chain joins TRBV7-9 to TRBJ2-7, with D unclear. Germline lookup yields CDR1 SEHNR and CDR2 FQNEAQ (reference sequence). V was shortened by 5 bases and J by 1 base, with 18 bases between the two germline ends. The CDR3 spans 16 residues. Written as DNA, the CDR3 is TGTGCCAGCAGCACCCTCTCCGGGTACGAATCCTACGAGCAGTACTTC. Protein product: CASSTLSGYESYEQYF.

This clone has only one observation. This chain uses TRBV7-2 with TRBJ2-7; 9 bases are shared with TRBD1. Per the germline V gene, CDR1 is SGHTA and CDR2 is FQGNSA. The CDR3 covers 15 residues. The V gene end was trimmed by 1 base and the J gene end by 6 bases; junction bases not matched to a gene: 7. The CDR3 sequence is CASSLVRTGEGEQYF. The CDR3 nucleotides are TGTGCCAGCAGCTTAGTCCGGACAGGGGAAGGCGAGCAGTACTTC.

This clone was picked up one time. This chain links TRBV5-8 with TRBJ1-3; D not resolved. CDR1 is SGHTS, CDR2 YDEGEE, per germline. V gave up 2 bases and J gave up 4 bases, with 10 bases separating them. This CDR3 contains 14 residues. The CDR3 loop reads CASSLPPQGNTIYF. The CDR3 region has the DNA TGTGCCAGCAGCTTACCGCCGCAAGGAAACACCATATATTTT.

This rearrangement joins TRBV7-9 to TRBJ1-3, with TRBD1 as a possible D gene (5 bases). The CDR3 sequence is 14 residues long. CDR1 and CDR2 from the germline V gene are SEHNR and FQNEAQ (reference sequence). V lost 8 bases, J lost 0 bases, and 11 bases lay in between. Here the CDR3 DNA reads TGTGCCAGCGGGGGTCCGAACTCTGGAAACACCATATATTTT. It yields the protein CASGGPNSGNTIYF.

This clone was observed a single time. Other DNA sequences in this sample translate to the same CDR3. This CDR3 is CASSLAEIQETQYF. CDR3 bases: TGTGCCAGCAGCTTAGCAGAGATCCAAGAGACCCAGTACTTC. This chain joins TRBV7-9 and TRBJ2-5; D gene ambiguous. The germline gives CDR1 SEHNR, CDR2 FQNEAQ (reference sequence). V was clipped by 0 bases and J by 1 base, with 6 bases between them. This CDR3 is built from 14 residues.

This CDR3 reads CASSGMGPGTEAFF. The CDR3 DNA sequence: TGTGCCAGCAGTGGAATGGGTCCTGGCACTGAAGCTTTCTTT. The chain recombines TRBV2 with TRBJ1-1; no reliable D call. Germline assignment: CDR1 SNHLY and CDR2 FYNNEI. V was cut by 4 bases and J by 4 bases, with 13 bases left in between. This CDR3 has 14 residues.

In regard to this clone: An end of the junction does not agree with germline; a read error may underlie this. This chain connects TRBV7-2 to TRBJ2-2; D might be TRBD2 (5 bases). The length of the CDR3 is 17 residues. CDR1 and CDR2 from the germline V gene are SGHTA and FQGNSA. The CDR3: CASSLANVALNTGELFF. CDR3 in DNA: TGTGCCAGCAGCCTAGCAAACGTGGCCTTGAACACCGGGGAGCTGTTTTTT.

V and J are TRBV2 and TRBJ1-2; D is perhaps TRBD1 (5 bases). The CDR3 contains 14 residues. Germline V gives CDR1 SNHLY, CDR2 FYNNEI. The V end lost 6 bases, the J end lost 7 bases, and 18 bases lay between the germline ends. The CDR3 region is CASRSDHGHGGYTF. The DNA for the CDR3 is TGTGCCAGCAGGTCGGACCACGGACATGGTGGCTACACCTTC. Drawing the rest from reference TRBV2 and TRBJ1-2, the complete variable domain is EPEVTQTPSHQVTQMGQEVILRCVPISNHLYFYWYRQILGQKVEFLVSFYNNEISEKSEIFDDQFSVERPDGSNFTLKIRSTKLEDSAMYFCASRSDHGHGGYTFGSGTRLTVV.

The gene calls are TRBV18 and TRBJ1-4, with D tentatively TRBD1 (6 bases). The V gene lost 3 bases and the J gene lost 1 base, with 9 bases spanning the gap. CDR1 is KGHSH, CDR2 LQKENI, per germline. CDR3 size: 15 residues. The CDR3 loop is CASSPDRLTNEKLFF. DNA of the CDR3: TGTGCCAGCTCACCTGACAGGTTAACTAATGAAAAACTGTTTTTT. The variable domain in full, with the rest retrieved from reference TRBV18 and TRBJ1-4, is NAGVMQNPRHLVRRRGQEARLRCSPMKGHSHVYWYRQLPEEGLKFMVYLQKENIIDESGMPKERFSAEFPKEGPSILRIQQVVRGDSAAYFCASSPDRLTNEKLFFGSGTQLSVL.

The gene calls are TRBV6-5 and TRBJ1-1, with 7 bases that match TRBD1. The germline CDR1 and CDR2 sequences are MNHEY and SVGAGI. This CDR3 is 15 amino acids long. Germline trimming cut 6 bases from V and 8 bases from J; bases unmatched to any gene: 15. CDR3 amino acids: CASRPLSGTVREAFF. In nucleotides, the CDR3 is TGTGCCAGCAGACCGTTGTCCGGGACAGTGCGGGAAGCTTTCTTT.

The chain uses TRBV6-5 and TRBJ1-4; D not certain. The CDR3 is 15 residues long. V lost 7 bases, J lost 4 bases, and 16 bases lay in between. The germline CDR1 and CDR2 sequences are MNHEY and SVGAGI. DNA of the CDR3: TGTGCCAGCATCCCGGCGGTCGGCGGTAATGAAAAACTGTTTTTT. Translated: CASIPAVGGNEKLFF.

This clone was detected only a few times. This chain uses TRBV5-1 with TRBJ2-7; 12 bases map to TRBD1. From germline, CDR1 is SGHRS and CDR2 YFSETQ. The trim removed 4 bases at V and 5 bases at J, leaving 7 bases unmatched. The CDR3 is made up of 15 amino acids. The CDR3 coding sequence is TGCGCCAGCAGCATTACCGGGACAGGGGGCCACGAGCAGTACTTC. It is translated as CASSITGTGGHEQYF.

V gene TRBV5-1 combines with J gene TRBJ2-2, with D maybe TRBD2 (6 bases). CDR1 is SGHRS and CDR2 is YFSETQ in the germline V gene. With 6 bases removed from V and 2 bases from J, the gap between germline ends came to 11 bases. The CDR3 is 14 amino acids. CDR3 loop: CASTPSANTGELFF. The CDR3 coding sequence is TGCGCCAGCACTCCTAGCGCCAACACCGGGGAGCTGTTTTTT.